A single sample gave rise to the 20 T cell receptor beta chains below, sequenced in a study of T cell responses to AZD1222 COVID-19 vaccine. Generated by immunoSEQ multiplex PCR, the TCRdb table keeps only in-frame clones and is missing some. This sample has about 110,000 clones; roughly 86% occur once, and the top ten carry around 4%. The sequenced sample was peripheral blood, obtained 28 days after the second AZD1222 dose. These receptors originate from an adult who received the AZD1222 COVID-19 vaccine.

This sequence joins TRBV3-1 (or the pseudogene TRBV3-2) and TRBJ1-1, with D tentatively TRBD1 (5 bases). Trimming cost V 1 base and J 2 bases, with 11 bases left between them. Per the germline V gene, CDR1 is LGHDT and CDR2 is YNNKEL (reference sequence). The CDR3 runs to 15 residues. The CDR3 coding sequence is TGTGCCAGCAGCCAAGGCATGACAGAAAACACTGAAGCTTTCTTT. As protein: CASSQGMTENTEAFF.

This rearrangement joins TRBV4-1 to TRBJ1-4; 7 bases match TRBD1. Unmatched junction bases numbered 2, after V lost 5 bases and J lost 2 bases. Germline values: CDR1 MGHRA, CDR2 YSYEKL. The CDR3 is 14 amino acids. CDR3 nucleotide sequence: TGCGCCAGCAGCTTACAGGGGACTAATGAAAAACTGTTTTTT. Translating it yields CASSLQGTNEKLFF.

V is TRBV21-1 and J is TRBJ2-6; no DNA check was done on the table's D call, TRBD2. TRBV21-1 is a listed pseudogene. This CDR3 has 19 residues. The CDR3 sequence is CASSKAGGLGSSGANVLTF. CDR3 DNA sequence: TGTGCCAGCAGCAAAGCCGGGGGGCTGGGCAGCTCTGGGGCCAACGTCCTGACTTTC.

This CDR3 is CSASEHENTEAFF. The CDR3 DNA reads as TGCAGCGCTTCGGAACATGAGAACACTGAAGCTTTCTTT. J is TRBJ1-1 and V is TRBV29-1, with unresolved D. The length of the CDR3 is 13 residues. From germline, CDR1 is SQVTM and CDR2 ANQGSEA. V gave up 7 bases and J gave up 1 base, with 13 bases separating them.

This clone has more than one count but fewer than ten. This chain uses TRBV19 with TRBJ2-7; tentatively, D is TRBD1 (6 bases). The CDR3 sequence is 14 residues long. Germline lookup yields CDR1 LNHDA and CDR2 SQIVND (reference sequence). The V gene lost 6 bases and the J gene lost 5 bases, with 17 bases spanning the gap. CDR3 coding DNA: TGTGCCAGTAGCCCGCAGGGGCGGATAAACGAGCAGTACTTC. This gives the protein CASSPQGRINEQYF.

The rearrangement links TRBV9 to TRBJ1-2, with a tentative D call TRBD1 (6 bases). V was shortened by 3 bases and J by 8 bases, with 11 bases between the two germline ends. Germline CDR1 SGDLS, CDR2 YYNGEE. The CDR3 spans 12 residues. The CDR3 loop is CASSEEGGGYTF. CDR3 DNA sequence: TGTGCCAGCAGCGAGGAGGGGGGCGGCTACACCTTC. The entire variable domain, with the rest obtained from reference TRBV9 and TRBJ1-2, is as follows: DSGVTQTPKHLITATGQRVTLRCSPRSGDLSVYWYQQSLDQGLQFLIQYYNGEERAKGNILERFSAQQFPDLHSELNLSSLELGDSALYFCASSEEGGGYTFGSGTRLTVV.

The chain couples TRBV25-1 to TRBJ2-7; D could derive from TRBD1 or TRBD2 (5 bases each). Trimming took 11 bases from V and 5 from J, leaving 13 bases between them. Germline V lookup: CDR1 MGHDK, CDR2 SYGVNS. This CDR3 spans 11 amino acids. CDR3 sequence (DNA): TGTGCCGGAGGTAGGGGAGACGAGCAGTACTTC. This sequence encodes CAGGRGDEQYF.

The genes are TRBV7-3 and TRBJ2-2, with D unclear. CDR3 length: 14 residues. The V gene lost 5 bases and the J gene lost 7 bases, with 14 bases spanning the gap. The germline gives CDR1 SGHTA, CDR2 FQGTGA. CDR3 in amino acids: CASSPLAASGELFF. As DNA, the CDR3 is TGTGCCAGCAGCCCCCTTGCGGCGAGCGGGGAGCTGTTTTTT. The full variable domain, rest sourced from reference TRBV7-3 and TRBJ2-2, is GAGVSQTPSNKVTEKGKYVELRCDPISGHTALYWYRQSLGQGPEFLIYFQGTGAADDSGLPNDRFFAVRPEGSVSTLKIQRTERGDSAVYLCASSPLAASGELFFGEGSRLTVL.

This chain connects TRBV14 to TRBJ2-7; 9 bases are shared with TRBD1. The CDR3 has 14 residues. V trimming: 4 bases; J trimming: 6 bases; junction bases outside the gene matches: 7. Germline assignment: CDR1 SGHDN and CDR2 FVKESK. The CDR3 nucleotides are TGTGCCAGCAGCCTCCGGGACAGGGTTCTCGAGCAGTACTTC. It yields the protein CASSLRDRVLEQYF.

This chain uses TRBV5-6 with TRBJ2-3, with 12 bases lining up with TRBD2. Germline CDR1 and CDR2: SGHDT and YYEEEE. J lost 6 bases, V lost 0 bases, and 5 bases had no gene match. The CDR3 spans 16 residues. CDR3 loop: CASSLGLAGDSDTQYF. The CDR3 coding sequence is TGTGCCAGCAGCTTGGGACTAGCGGGAGATTCTGATACGCAGTATTTT.

The J gene is TRBJ1-5, the V gene TRBV21-1. TRBV21-1 has pseudogene status. This CDR3 has 13 residues. CDR3 region: CASSKFVDQPQHF. Written as DNA, the CDR3 is TGTGCCAGCAGCAAGTTCGTGGACCAGCCCCAGCATTTT.

The CDR3 region is CASSLAGGNSGNTIYF. CDR3 nucleotides: TGTGCCAGCAGTTTGGCGGGAGGGAACTCTGGAAACACCATATATTTT. The chain recombines TRBV28 with TRBJ1-3, with D uncertain. From germline, CDR1 is MDHEN and CDR2 SYDVKM. The CDR3 is 16 residues long. The germline V and J ends were trimmed by 3 bases and 0 bases, with 12 bases remaining between them.

V and J are TRBV30 and TRBJ1-1; 8 bases are a match to TRBD1. J was trimmed by 1 base and V by 5 bases; bases with no gene match: 9. This CDR3 comprises 15 residues. Germline V gene sequence: CDR1 GTSNPN, CDR2 SVGIG (reference sequence). The CDR3 loop reads CAWATGGRGNTEAFF. The CDR3 bases are TGTGCCTGGGCAACAGGGGGAAGGGGGAACACTGAAGCTTTCTTT.

This chain uses TRBV25-1 with TRBJ1-1; 7 nucleotides line up with TRBD1. The CDR3 runs to 14 residues. Germline CDR1 and CDR2: MGHDK and SYGVNS. The junction had 10 bases not matched to a gene; V was cut back by 8 bases and J by 4 bases. CDR3 DNA sequence: TGTGCCAGCCAGCATACCTCAGGGGGCACTGAAGCTTTCTTT. This translates into CASQHTSGGTEAFF.

J is TRBJ2-7 and V is TRBV21-1; TRBD2 was called by the table and not checked on the DNA. TRBV21-1 is a listed pseudogene. The CDR3 contains 16 residues. DNA of the CDR3: TGTGCCAGCAGCAAAGAGTGGGGGGTGGTGGTGGACGAGCAGTACTTC. This codes for CASSKEWGVVVDEQYF.

This clone was found a few times. The chain employs TRBV6-2 or TRBV6-3 and TRBJ1-1; 7 bases align to TRBD1. The CDR3 totals 19 residues. J lost 0 bases, V lost 2 bases, and 15 bases had no gene match. Germline CDR1 is MNHEY and CDR2 is SVGEGT. The CDR3 loop is CASSYLLGRGPIMNTEAFF. The CDR3 DNA reads TGTGCCAGCAGTTACCTCCTCGGGAGGGGGCCAATTATGAACACTGAAGCTTTCTTT.

The V call is TRBV6-5, the J call TRBJ2-1; TRBD1 might be the D (6 bases). Germline loops: CDR1 MNHEY, CDR2 SVGAGI. V lost 0 bases to trimming and J lost 6 bases, with 15 bases between them. The CDR3 runs 16 residues. DNA of the CDR3: TGTGCCAGCAGTTACTCGAACTCAGGGGCGGTCAATGAGCAGTTCTTC. Translated: CASSYSNSGAVNEQFF.

The V call is TRBV9, the J call TRBJ2-5; the D gene could be TRBD1 or TRBD2 (5 bases each). This CDR3 has 15 residues. The V and J ends lost 0 bases and 4 bases respectively, with 13 bases between them. CDR1 SGDLS and CDR2 YYNGEE come from the germline V gene. For the CDR3, the DNA is TGTGCCAGCAGCGTAGGGGGGACCCAGGGAGAGACCCAGTACTTC. This codes for CASSVGGTQGETQYF.

V is TRBV6-5 and J is TRBJ2-2, with TRBD2 as a possible D gene (5 bases). The CDR3 runs 14 residues. Germline loops: CDR1 MNHEY, CDR2 SVGAGI. V lost 7 bases and J 2 bases, leaving 11 bases between the germline ends. The CDR3 coding sequence is TGTGCCAGCAAGCGGCAGGATAACACCGGGGAGCTGTTTTTT. Translation gives CASKRQDNTGELFF.

The V gene is TRBV7-5, the J gene TRBJ2-3; whether TRBD2, the table's D call, matches the DNA was not checked. TRBV7-5 is noted as a pseudogene. The CDR3 consists of 17 residues. The CDR3 bases are TGTGCCAGAAGCCCCCGCTTGGTGAGGGAGGGCACAGATACGCAGTATTTT. Amino acid sequence: CARSPRLVREGTDTQYF.